This TCR beta chain derives from a study of blood T cell repertoires in COVID-19. Study-level information: Sources were T cells, B-cell-depleted T cells, or PBMCs; the material itself was cDNA or gDNA.

The junction had 5 bases not matched to a gene; V was cut back by 4 bases and J by 1 base. CDR3 length equals 15 residues. Germline CDR1 and CDR2: MNHEY and SVGAGI. In the original processing: From reference gene primer amplification, estimates of nucleated cell counts were derived. TCRdb keeps only in-frame clones here, not all; method: immunoSEQ multiplex PCR. V and J calls and clone size are those listed in that table; D and trimming were worked out from the DNA. The data show about 55,000 clones, approximately 92% seen once. The source of this sequence is a human donor with active COVID-19. The donor label of this sample is uncertain. This chain uses TRBV6-5 with TRBJ2-3; 7 nucleotides agree with TRBD2. The source material was peripheral blood. The CDR3 nucleotides read TGTGCCAGCAGTTCCTATAGCGGGCGCACAGATACGCAGTATTTT. Protein: CASSSYSGRTDTQYF.